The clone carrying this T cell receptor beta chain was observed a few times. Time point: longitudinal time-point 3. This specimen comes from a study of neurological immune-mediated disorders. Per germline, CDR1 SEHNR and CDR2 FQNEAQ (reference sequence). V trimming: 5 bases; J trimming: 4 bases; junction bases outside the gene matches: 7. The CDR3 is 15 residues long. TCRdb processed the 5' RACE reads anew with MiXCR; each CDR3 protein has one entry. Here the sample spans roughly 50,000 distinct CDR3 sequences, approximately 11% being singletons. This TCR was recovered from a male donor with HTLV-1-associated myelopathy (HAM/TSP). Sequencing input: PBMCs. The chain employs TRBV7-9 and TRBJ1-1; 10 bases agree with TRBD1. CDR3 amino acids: CASSVRQGAGTEAFF. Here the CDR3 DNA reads TGTGCCAGCAGCGTTAGACAGGGGGCGGGCACTGAAGCTTTCTTT.